One sample yielded the 20 T cell receptor beta chains listed below, sequenced in a study of blood T cell repertoires in COVID-19 (dated by TCRdb to about 2020). Library preparation was by the immunoSEQ multiplex PCR assay. The clones in this table, taken by TCRdb from immuneACCESS, are in-frame only. Not every clone is retained; where verified, under half of the shortfall comes from an unresolved V gene, and the cause of the rest is unknown. The sample data list some 370,000 clones, and roughly four fifths of these were observed just once. The ten most abundant clones make up 5.1% of the sample. Sequencing was done on a sample of PBMCs or T cells enriched from blood (not recorded which). These receptors all stem from a woman aged 50 to 60 who had recovered from COVID-19.

This chain connects TRBV27 to TRBJ2-1; 7 nucleotides line up with TRBD1. Germline CDR1 is MNHEY and CDR2 is SMNVEV (reference sequence). Trimming cost V 0 bases and J 6 bases; bases outside gene matches: 5. The CDR3 sequence is 15 residues long. The CDR3 loop reads CASSLSETGFNEQFF. The CDR3 coding sequence is TGTGCCAGCAGTTTATCAGAGACAGGGTTCAATGAGCAGTTCTTC.

The chain uses TRBV3-1 (or the pseudogene TRBV3-2) and TRBJ2-7; D is perhaps TRBD1 (5 bases). The CDR3 is 15 amino acids. Trimming removed 1 base from V and 6 bases from J, with 16 bases in between. Germline V gene lookup returns CDR1 LGHDT and CDR2 YNNKEL (reference sequence). CDR3 amino acids: CASSQGGSRGSEQYF. In DNA form, the CDR3 reads TGTGCCAGCAGCCAAGGTGGATCAAGGGGCTCCGAGCAGTACTTC.

V gene TRBV7-6 combines with J gene TRBJ2-1, with 12 bases aligning to TRBD2. The CDR3 runs to 15 residues. V shed 4 bases and J 6 bases; nucleotides not matched to a gene: 4. Germline V lookup: CDR1 SGHVS, CDR2 FNYEAQ. DNA for the CDR3: TGTGCCAGCAGCTCTCTAGCGGGAGGGGTCAATGAGCAGTTCTTC. Translated: CASSSLAGGVNEQFF.

The genes are TRBV19 and TRBJ1-2, with D perhaps TRBD1 (6 bases). The germline CDR1 and CDR2 sequences are LNHDA and SQIVND (reference sequence). Trimming removed 10 bases at V and 0 bases at J, with 24 bases between. The CDR3 extends over 17 amino acids. The CDR3 nucleotides read TGTGCCACATCAGATCGGGGGGGCCATTCCACTAACTATGGCTACACCTTC. Its translation: CATSDRGGHSTNYGYTF.

V and J are TRBV27 and TRBJ2-3, with TRBD2 identical over 8 bases. CDR3 length equals 16 residues. Per germline, CDR1 MNHEY and CDR2 SMNVEV (reference sequence). J lost 2 bases, V lost 1 base, and 5 bases had no gene match. CDR3 in amino acids: CASSLLSGGPTDTQYF. Written as DNA, the CDR3 is TGTGCCAGCAGTTTATTGTCGGGAGGGCCCACAGATACGCAGTATTTT.

V is TRBV4-3 and J is TRBJ1-2; 7 nucleotides align to TRBD1. This CDR3 is 16 amino acids long. V was clipped by 0 bases and J by 2 bases; unmatched bases: 6. CDR1 LGHNA and CDR2 YSLEER come from the germline V gene. This CDR3 reads CASSQEGTRGNYGYTF. The CDR3 DNA reads as TGCGCCAGCAGCCAAGAAGGTACCAGGGGGAACTATGGCTACACCTTC.

The chain couples TRBV5-4 to TRBJ1-1; D gene ambiguous. Trimming removed 4 bases from V and 3 bases from J, with 13 bases in between. This CDR3 is built from 14 residues. Per germline, CDR1 SGHNT and CDR2 YYREEE (reference sequence). The DNA of the CDR3 is TGTGCCAGCAGCCCAACATTCGGAGACACTGAAGCTTTCTTT. Protein sequence: CASSPTFGDTEAFF.

The CDR3 DNA follows: TGTGCCAGCGCCGGGACAGTGAACACTGAAGCTTTCTTT. It encodes CASAGTVNTEAFF. The chain has TRBV18 and TRBJ1-1; 7 bases agree with TRBD1. The CDR3 is 13 residues long. Germline values: CDR1 KGHSH, CDR2 LQKENI. V gave up 8 bases and J gave up 0 bases; unmatched junction bases: 3. The full variable domain, in which reference TRBV18 and TRBJ1-1 provide the parts outside the CDR3, is NAGVMQNPRHLVRRRGQEARLRCSPMKGHSHVYWYRQLPEEGLKFMVYLQKENIIDESGMPKERFSAEFPKEGPSILRIQQVVRGDSAAYFCASAGTVNTEAFFGQGTRLTVV.

The chain employs TRBV5-1 and TRBJ2-7, with 11 bases matching TRBD1. Germline values: CDR1 SGHRS, CDR2 YFSETQ. CDR3 size: 15 residues. Losses at the gene ends were 2 bases for V and 0 bases for J; bases not matched to a gene: 1. The CDR3 DNA reads TGCGCCAGCAGCTTCGGGACAGGGGGCTCCTACGAGCAGTACTTC. It codes for CASSFGTGGSYEQYF.

This chain links TRBV29-1 with TRBJ2-6; TRBD1 aligns across 7 bases. CDR1 and CDR2 from the germline V gene are SQVTM and ANQGSEA. CDR3 length: 15 amino acids. With 6 bases clipped from V and 1 base from J, the junction kept 6 bases outside the gene matches. DNA for the CDR3: TGCAGCGTCGGACAGGCCCAATCTGGGGCCAACGTCCTGACTTTC. This translates into CSVGQAQSGANVLTF.

V usage is TRBV19 and J usage is TRBJ1-2; D is possibly TRBD1 (5 bases). CDR1 LNHDA and CDR2 SQIVND come from the germline V gene (reference sequence). The CDR3 is 12 amino acids. Between the trimmed V and J ends, which lost 7 bases and 4 bases, there was a span of 10 bases. CDR3 in amino acids: CASTGRSYGYTF. CDR3 DNA sequence: TGTGCCAGTACAGGGAGGAGCTATGGCTACACCTTC.

The V call is TRBV11-3, the J call TRBJ2-7; perhaps TRBD2 as D (5 bases). CDR3 size: 13 residues. From germline, CDR1 is SGHNT and CDR2 YENEEA. The V gene lost 1 base and the J gene lost 7 bases, with 11 bases spanning the gap. The CDR3: CASSLGEQREQYF. The CDR3, as DNA: TGTGCCAGCAGCTTAGGTGAACAGCGGGAGCAGTACTTC.

This sequence joins TRBV29-1 and TRBJ2-3, with 7 bases matching TRBD2. The CDR3 covers 15 residues. Germline trimming cut 4 bases from V and 0 bases from J; bases unmatched to any gene: 7. Germline values: CDR1 SQVTM, CDR2 ANQGSEA. As DNA, the CDR3 is TGCAGCGTTGCCGATCTAGCGGTGAGCACAGATACGCAGTATTTT. The encoded protein is CSVADLAVSTDTQYF.

V and J are TRBV5-1 and TRBJ2-2, with D possibly being TRBD1 (6 bases). The germline gives CDR1 SGHRS, CDR2 YFSETQ. Trimming removed 1 base from V and 5 bases from J, with 6 bases in between. The CDR3 length is 13 residues. CDR3 sequence: CASSLTGTGELFF. The CDR3 DNA is TGCGCCAGCAGCTTGACAGGGACCGGGGAGCTGTTTTTT.

V is TRBV3-1 (or the pseudogene TRBV3-2) and J is TRBJ1-3; 7 bases align to TRBD1. The V gene end was trimmed by 2 bases and the J gene end by 0 bases; junction bases not matched to a gene: 7. This CDR3 is 17 amino acids long. Germline-derived CDR1 and CDR2 are LGHDT and YNNKEL (reference sequence). The CDR3: CASSQYGTVSSGNTIYF. The CDR3 coding sequence is TGTGCCAGCAGCCAATACGGGACAGTATCCTCTGGAAACACCATATATTTT.

The rearrangement uses TRBV5-1 and TRBJ2-2; 14 nucleotides agree with TRBD2. The CDR3 has 16 residues. The ends lost 3 bases at V and 3 bases at J; junction bases unmatched: 1. Germline V CDR1 and CDR2: SGHRS, YFSETQ. The CDR3, as DNA: TGCGCCAGCAGCTCGGGACTAGCGGGAGACACCGGGGAGCTGTTTTTT. This sequence encodes CASSSGLAGDTGELFF.

The table lists this clone with a few counts. The CDR3 DNA sequence: TGTGCCAGCAGCGTAGAAGCACCAACTCCGGGAATCCGGGTTGAGCAGTTCTTC. It is translated as CASSVEAPTPGIRVEQFF. This chain links TRBV9 with TRBJ2-1, with D possibly being TRBD2 (5 bases). V dropped 0 bases and J dropped 9 bases, with 25 bases sitting between them. This CDR3 spans 18 amino acids. Germline V CDR1 and CDR2: SGDLS, YYNGEE.

The chain carries TRBV5-4 and TRBJ2-2; 9 bases map to TRBD2. The CDR3 is 15 amino acids. CDR1 and CDR2 from the germline V gene are SGHNT and YYREEE (reference sequence). V trimming: 0 bases; J trimming: 6 bases; junction bases outside the gene matches: 3. The CDR3: CASSLARTSAGELFF. The CDR3 DNA reads TGTGCCAGCAGCTTGGCCAGGACTAGCGCCGGGGAGCTGTTTTTT.

The rearrangement links TRBV10-3 to TRBJ2-2, with D perhaps TRBD1 (6 bases). There are 14 residues in the CDR3. The V and J ends lost 9 bases and 3 bases respectively, with 14 bases between them. CDR1 ENHRY and CDR2 SYGVKD come from the germline V gene. CDR3 loop: CAIGTRGDTGELFF. Written as DNA, the CDR3 is TGTGCCATAGGGACCAGGGGAGACACCGGGGAGCTGTTTTTT.

V usage is TRBV19 and J usage is TRBJ1-3; the match to TRBD1 covers 8 bases. The CDR3 is made up of 15 amino acids. The germline gives CDR1 LNHDA, CDR2 SQIVND (reference sequence). J gave up 4 bases and V 7 bases, and 9 bases lay outside the gene matches. CDR3 region: CASTPNRGSGNTIYF. CDR3 bases: TGTGCCAGTACACCGAACAGGGGGTCGGGAAACACCATATATTTT.